The T cell receptor (beta chain) described here comes from a study of graft-versus-host responses after intestinal transplantation. Study-level information: Recipients got multivisceral, liver-intestinal, or isolated intestinal transplants. After anti-thymocyte globulin induction, recipients took tacrolimus and steroids for approximately three years.

About this clone: The antigen remains unidentified.

General study points: There were GvH clones found in recipient marrow, and some of them appeared first in ileum or blood.

Measured with immunoSEQ multiplex PCR; TCRdb has only the in-frame clones, and not every one. The sample has 25,000 to 35,000 clones; about 80% are singletons. This receptor was identified in a human donor who received an intestinal transplant. This material consisted of unstimulated CD8+ T cells sorted from spleen or lymph node cells, taken before intestinal transplant.

As DNA, the CDR3 is TGCGCCAGCAGTCGACCGGGACAGATAAGGGATAATGAAAAACTGTTTTTT. Amino acid sequence: CASSRPGQIRDNEKLFF. The rearrangement links TRBV23-1 to TRBJ1-4; TRBD1 aligns across 7 bases. TRBV23-1 is placed among ORFs of uncertain function. V dropped 4 bases and J dropped 4; count of bases not matched to a gene: 12. CDR3 length: 17 residues.